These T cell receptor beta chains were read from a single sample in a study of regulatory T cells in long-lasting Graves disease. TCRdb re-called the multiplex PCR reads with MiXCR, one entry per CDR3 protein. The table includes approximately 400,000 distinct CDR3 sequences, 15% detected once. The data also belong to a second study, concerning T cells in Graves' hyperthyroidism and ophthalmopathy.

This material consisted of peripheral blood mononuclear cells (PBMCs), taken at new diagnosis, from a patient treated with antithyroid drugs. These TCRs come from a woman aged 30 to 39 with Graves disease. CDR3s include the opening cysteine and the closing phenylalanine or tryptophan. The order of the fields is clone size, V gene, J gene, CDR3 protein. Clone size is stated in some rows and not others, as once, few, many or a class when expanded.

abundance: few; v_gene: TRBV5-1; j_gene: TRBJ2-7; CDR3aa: CASSLGATRGAEQYF
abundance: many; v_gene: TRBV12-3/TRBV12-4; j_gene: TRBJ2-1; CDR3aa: CASSWGTSGSEEQFF
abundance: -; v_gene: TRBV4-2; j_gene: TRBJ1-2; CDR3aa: CASSPLDRSNYGYTF
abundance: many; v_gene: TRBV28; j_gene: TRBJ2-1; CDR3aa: CASSSPGQGAYNEQFF
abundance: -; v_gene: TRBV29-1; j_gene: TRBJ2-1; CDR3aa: CSAHPAPENNEQFF
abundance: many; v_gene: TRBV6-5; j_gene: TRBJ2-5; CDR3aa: CASSYVASGRSGETQYF
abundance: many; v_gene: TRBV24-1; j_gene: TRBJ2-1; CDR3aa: CATSDFGQGGNNEQFF
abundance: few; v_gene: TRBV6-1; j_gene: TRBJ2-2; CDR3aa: CASRPRAAPGTGELFF
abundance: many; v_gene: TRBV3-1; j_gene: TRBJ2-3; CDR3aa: CASSQNTRDSRAQYF
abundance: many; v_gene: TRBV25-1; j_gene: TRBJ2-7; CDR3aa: CASSEGGSSYEQYF
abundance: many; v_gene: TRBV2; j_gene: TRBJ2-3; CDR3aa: CASSDGGARDTQYF
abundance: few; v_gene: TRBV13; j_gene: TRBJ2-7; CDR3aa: CASPGQWTYEQYF
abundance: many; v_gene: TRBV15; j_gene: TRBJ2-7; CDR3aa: CATTPGQGSYEQYF
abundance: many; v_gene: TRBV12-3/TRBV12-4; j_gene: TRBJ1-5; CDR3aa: CASSPTEGRSQPQHF
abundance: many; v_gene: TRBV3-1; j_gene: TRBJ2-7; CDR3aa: CASSQSRFEQYF
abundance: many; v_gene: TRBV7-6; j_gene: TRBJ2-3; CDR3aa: CASSDGTSGDTQYF
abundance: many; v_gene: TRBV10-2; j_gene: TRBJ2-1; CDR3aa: CASSEYTSGYNEQFF
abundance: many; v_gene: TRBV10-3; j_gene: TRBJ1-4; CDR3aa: CATRQGPNEKLFF
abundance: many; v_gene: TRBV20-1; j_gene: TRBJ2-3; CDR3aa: CSARTSSGASGTDTQYF
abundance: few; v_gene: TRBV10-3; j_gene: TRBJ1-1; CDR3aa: CAISESRTGNTEAFF
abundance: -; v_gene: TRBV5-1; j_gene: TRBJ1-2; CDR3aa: CASSHWTGDGYTF
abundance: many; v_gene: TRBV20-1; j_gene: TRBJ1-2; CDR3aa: CSARGGGKEGGYTF
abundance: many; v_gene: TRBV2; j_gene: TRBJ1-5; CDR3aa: CASSSVGRVYNQPQHF
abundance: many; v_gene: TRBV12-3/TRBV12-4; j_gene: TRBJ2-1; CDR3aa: CASSSLRGRMNEQFF
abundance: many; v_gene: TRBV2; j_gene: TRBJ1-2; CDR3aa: CASTGVLWDNYGYTF
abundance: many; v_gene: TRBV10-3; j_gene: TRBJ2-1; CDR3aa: CAISDPGQRNNEQFF
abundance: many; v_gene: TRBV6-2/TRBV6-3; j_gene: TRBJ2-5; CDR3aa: CASSYAETQYF
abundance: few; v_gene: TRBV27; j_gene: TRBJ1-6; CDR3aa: CASSLDRVWSPLHF
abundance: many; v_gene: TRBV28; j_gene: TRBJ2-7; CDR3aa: CASTKTGGTGEQYF
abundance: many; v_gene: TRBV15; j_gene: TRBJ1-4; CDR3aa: CATSRDGAGANNEKLFF
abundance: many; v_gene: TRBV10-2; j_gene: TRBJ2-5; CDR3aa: CASSGRDSQATQYF
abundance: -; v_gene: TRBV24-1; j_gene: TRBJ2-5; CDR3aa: CATSDPRGGLETQYF
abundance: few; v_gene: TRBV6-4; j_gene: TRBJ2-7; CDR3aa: CASSATGEGDEQYF
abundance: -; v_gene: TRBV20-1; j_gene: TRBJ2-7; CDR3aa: CSATASAIYEQYF
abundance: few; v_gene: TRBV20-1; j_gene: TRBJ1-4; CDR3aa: CSAYRAPNEKLFF
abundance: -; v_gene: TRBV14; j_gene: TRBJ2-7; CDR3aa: CASSPQVQRYHYEQYF
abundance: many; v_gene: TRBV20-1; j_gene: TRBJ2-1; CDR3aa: CSARSHQASPPPGVFF
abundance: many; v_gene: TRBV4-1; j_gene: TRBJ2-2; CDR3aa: CASSQWTGDTGELFF
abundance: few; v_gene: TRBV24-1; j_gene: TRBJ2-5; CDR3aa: CATSDFKGGETQYF
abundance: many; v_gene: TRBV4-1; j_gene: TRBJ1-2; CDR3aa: CASSQDGGELARGYTF
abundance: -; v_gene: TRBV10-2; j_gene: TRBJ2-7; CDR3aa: CASSERAAGGEQYF
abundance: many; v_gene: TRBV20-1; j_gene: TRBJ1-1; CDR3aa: CSAPTGAFGTEAFF
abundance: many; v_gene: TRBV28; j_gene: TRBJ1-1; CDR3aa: CASSRNTEAFF
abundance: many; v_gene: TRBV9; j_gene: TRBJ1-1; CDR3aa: CASSDKTGENTEAFF
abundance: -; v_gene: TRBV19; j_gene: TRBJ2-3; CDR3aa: CASSIQTSRDTQYF
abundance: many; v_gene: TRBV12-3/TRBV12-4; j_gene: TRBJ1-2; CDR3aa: CASSLNRNNYGYTF
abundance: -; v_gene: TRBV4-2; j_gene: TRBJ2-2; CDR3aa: CASRLMETGELFF
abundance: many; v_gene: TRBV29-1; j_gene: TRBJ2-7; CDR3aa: CSVRRGAYEQYF
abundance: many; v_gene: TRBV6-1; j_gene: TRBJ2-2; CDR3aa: CASSPYGGAGGELFF
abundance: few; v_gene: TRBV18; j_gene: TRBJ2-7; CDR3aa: CASSPTQGLTTTYEQYF
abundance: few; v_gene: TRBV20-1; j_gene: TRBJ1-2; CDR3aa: CSARDGTNYGYTF
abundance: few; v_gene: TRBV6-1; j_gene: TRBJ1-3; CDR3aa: CASSYVGRTSGNTIYF
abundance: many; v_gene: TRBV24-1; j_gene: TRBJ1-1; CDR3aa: CATKGANTEAFF